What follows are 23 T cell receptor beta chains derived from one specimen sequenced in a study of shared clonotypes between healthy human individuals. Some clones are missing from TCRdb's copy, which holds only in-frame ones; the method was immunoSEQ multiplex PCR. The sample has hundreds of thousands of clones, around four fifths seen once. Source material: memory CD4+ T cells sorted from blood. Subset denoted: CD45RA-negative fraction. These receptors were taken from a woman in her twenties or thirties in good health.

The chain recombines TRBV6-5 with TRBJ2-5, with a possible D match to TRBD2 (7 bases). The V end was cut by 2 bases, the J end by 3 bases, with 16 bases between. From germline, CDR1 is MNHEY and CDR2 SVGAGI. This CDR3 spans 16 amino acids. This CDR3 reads CASSYGHAGAKETQYF. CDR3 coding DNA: TGTGCCAGCAGTTACGGGCACGCGGGGGCCAAAGAGACCCAGTACTTC.

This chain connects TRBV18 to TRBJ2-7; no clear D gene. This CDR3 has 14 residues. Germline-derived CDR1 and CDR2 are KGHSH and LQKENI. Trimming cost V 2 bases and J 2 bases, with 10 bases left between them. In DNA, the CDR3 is TGTGCCAGCTCACCAAGTCGCCCCCCCTACGAGCAGTACTTC. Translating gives CASSPSRPPYEQYF.

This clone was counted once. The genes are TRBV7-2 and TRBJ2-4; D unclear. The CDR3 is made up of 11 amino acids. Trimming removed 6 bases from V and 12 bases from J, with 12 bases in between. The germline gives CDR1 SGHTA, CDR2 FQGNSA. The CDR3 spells CASRGRSGQYF. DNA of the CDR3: TGTGCCAGCAGGGGCCGGTCAGGTCAGTACTTC.

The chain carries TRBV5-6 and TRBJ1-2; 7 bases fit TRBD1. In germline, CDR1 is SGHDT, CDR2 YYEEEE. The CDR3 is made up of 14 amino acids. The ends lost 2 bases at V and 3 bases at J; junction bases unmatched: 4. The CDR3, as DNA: TGTGCCAGCAGCTTATTTGACAGGGACTATGGCTACACCTTC. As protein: CASSLFDRDYGYTF.

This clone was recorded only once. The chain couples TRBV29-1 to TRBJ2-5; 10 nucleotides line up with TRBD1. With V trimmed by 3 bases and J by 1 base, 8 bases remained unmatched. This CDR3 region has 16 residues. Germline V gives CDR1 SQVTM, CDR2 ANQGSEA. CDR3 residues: CSVDAGTGDFQETQYF. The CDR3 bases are TGCAGCGTTGACGCCGGGACAGGGGATTTCCAAGAGACCCAGTACTTC.

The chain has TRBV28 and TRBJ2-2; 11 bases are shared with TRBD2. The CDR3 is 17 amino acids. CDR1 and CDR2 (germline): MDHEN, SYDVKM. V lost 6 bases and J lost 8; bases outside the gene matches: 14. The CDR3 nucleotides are TGTGCCAGCAGACTCTCTTTGGGACTAGCGGACCGGGGGGAGCTGTTTTTT. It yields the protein CASRLSLGLADRGELFF.

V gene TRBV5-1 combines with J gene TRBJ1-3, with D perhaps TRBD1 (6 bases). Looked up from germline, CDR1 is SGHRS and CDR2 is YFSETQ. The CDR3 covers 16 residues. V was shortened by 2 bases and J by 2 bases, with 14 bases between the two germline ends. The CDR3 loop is CASSLEKTGTGNTIYF. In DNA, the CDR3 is TGCGCCAGCAGCTTAGAAAAAACAGGGACTGGAAACACCATATATTTT.

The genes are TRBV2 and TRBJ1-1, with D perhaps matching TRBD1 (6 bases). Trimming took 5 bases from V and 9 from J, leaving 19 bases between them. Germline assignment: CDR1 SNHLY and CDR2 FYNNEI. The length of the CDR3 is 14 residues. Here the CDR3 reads CASSPSGTQYKAFF. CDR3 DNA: TGTGCCAGCAGTCCCTCCGGGACACAATATAAAGCTTTCTTT.

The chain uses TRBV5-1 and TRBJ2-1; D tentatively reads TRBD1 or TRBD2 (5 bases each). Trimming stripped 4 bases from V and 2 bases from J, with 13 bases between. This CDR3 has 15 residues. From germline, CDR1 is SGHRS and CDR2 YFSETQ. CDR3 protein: CASSPGRPAYNEQFF. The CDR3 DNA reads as TGCGCCAGCAGCCCGGGACGCCCGGCCTACAATGAGCAGTTCTTC.

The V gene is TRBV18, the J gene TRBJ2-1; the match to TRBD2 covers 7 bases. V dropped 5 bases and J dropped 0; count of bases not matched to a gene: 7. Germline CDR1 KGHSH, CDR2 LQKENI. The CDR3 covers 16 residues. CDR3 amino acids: CASSWLADSSYNEQFF. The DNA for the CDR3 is TGTGCCAGCTCATGGCTAGCGGATAGCTCCTACAATGAGCAGTTCTTC.

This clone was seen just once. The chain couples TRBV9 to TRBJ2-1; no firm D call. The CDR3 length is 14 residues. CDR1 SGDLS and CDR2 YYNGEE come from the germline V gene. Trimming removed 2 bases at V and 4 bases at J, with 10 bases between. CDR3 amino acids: CASSVVGDYNEQFF. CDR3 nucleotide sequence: TGTGCCAGCAGCGTGGTGGGCGATTACAATGAGCAGTTCTTC.

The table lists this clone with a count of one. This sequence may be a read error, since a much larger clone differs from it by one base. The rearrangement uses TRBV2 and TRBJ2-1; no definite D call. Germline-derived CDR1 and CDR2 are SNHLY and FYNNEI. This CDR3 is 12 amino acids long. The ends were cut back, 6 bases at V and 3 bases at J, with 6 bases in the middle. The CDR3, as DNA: TGTGCCAGCAGGAAGGACTACAATGAGCAGTTCTTC. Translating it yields CASRKDYNEQFF.

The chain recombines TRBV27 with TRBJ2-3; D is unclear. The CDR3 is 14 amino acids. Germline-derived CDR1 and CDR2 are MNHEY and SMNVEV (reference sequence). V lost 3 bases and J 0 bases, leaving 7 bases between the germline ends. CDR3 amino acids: CASSFFSSTDTQYF. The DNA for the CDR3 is TGTGCCAGCAGTTTTTTTTCTAGCACAGATACGCAGTATTTT.

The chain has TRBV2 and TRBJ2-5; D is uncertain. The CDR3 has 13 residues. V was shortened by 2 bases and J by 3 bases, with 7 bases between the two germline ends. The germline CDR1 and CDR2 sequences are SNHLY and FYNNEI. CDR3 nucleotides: TGTGCCAGCAGTGAAAGGAACAAAGAGACCCAGTACTTC. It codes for CASSERNKETQYF.

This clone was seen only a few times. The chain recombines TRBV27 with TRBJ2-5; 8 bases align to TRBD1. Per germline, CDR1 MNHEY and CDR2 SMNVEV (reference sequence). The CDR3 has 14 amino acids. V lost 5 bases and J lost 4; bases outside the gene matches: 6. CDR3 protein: CASSRQGWGETQYF. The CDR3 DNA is TGTGCCAGCAGTCGACAGGGGTGGGGAGAGACCCAGTACTTC.

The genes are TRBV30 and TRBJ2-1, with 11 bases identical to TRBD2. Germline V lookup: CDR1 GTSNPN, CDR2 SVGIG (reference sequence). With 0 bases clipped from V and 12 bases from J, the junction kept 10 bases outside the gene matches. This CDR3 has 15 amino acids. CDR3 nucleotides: TGTGCCTGGAGTGTAGGGGCACTAGCGGGAGTTTCGCAGTTCTTC. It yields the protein CAWSVGALAGVSQFF.

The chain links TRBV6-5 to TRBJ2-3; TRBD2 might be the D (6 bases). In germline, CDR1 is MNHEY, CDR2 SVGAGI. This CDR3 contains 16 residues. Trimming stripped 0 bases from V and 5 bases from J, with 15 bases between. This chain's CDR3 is CASSYSATSMGDTQYF. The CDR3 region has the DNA TGTGCCAGCAGTTACTCGGCTACTAGCATGGGAGATACGCAGTATTTT.

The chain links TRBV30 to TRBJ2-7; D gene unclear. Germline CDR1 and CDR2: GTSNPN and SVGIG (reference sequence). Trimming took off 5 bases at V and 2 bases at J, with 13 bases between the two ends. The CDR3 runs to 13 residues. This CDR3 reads CAWLDTDAYEQYF. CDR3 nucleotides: TGTGCCTGGCTTGACACGGACGCCTACGAGCAGTACTTC. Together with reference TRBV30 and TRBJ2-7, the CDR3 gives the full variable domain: SQTIHQWPATLVQPVGSPLSLECTVEGTSNPNLYWYRQAAGRGLQLLFYSVGIGQISSEVPQNLSASRPQDRQFILSSKKLLLSDSGFYLCAWLDTDAYEQYFGPGTRLTVT.

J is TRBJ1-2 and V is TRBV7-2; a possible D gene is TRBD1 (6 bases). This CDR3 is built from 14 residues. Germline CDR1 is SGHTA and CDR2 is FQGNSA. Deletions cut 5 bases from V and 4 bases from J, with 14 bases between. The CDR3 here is CASSRTDFGYGYTF. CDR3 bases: TGTGCCAGCAGCCGGACAGACTTCGGCTATGGCTACACCTTC.

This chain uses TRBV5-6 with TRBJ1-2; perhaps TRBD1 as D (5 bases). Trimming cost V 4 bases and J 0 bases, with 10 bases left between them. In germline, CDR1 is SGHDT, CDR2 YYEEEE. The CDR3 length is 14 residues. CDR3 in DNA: TGTGCCAGCAGCCGGGACCGGCCTAACTATGGCTACACCTTC. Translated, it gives CASSRDRPNYGYTF.

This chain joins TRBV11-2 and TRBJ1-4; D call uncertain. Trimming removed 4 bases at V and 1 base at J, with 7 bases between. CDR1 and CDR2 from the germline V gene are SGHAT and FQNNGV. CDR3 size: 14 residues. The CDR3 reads CASSSERTNEKLFF. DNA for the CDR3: TGTGCCAGCAGCTCAGAAAGAACTAATGAAAAACTGTTTTTT.

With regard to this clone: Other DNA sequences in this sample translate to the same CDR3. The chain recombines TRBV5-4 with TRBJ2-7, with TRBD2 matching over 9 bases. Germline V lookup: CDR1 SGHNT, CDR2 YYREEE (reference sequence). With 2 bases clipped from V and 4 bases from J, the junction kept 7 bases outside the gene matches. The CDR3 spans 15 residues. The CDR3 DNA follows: TGTGCCAGCAGCTTAGCGGGAGGACGTTCGTACGAGCAGTACTTC. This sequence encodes CASSLAGGRSYEQYF.

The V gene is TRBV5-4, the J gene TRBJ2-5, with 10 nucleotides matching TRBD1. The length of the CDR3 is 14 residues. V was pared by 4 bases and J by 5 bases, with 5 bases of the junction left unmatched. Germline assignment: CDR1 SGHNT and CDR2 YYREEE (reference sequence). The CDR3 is CASSTDRGIETQYF. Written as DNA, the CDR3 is TGTGCCAGCAGCACGGACAGGGGGATCGAGACCCAGTACTTC.